This T cell receptor (beta chain) appears in the sequencing data of a study of long-term antiretroviral therapy in people with HIV. As for the study in general: It was about a decade before the 2015 immediate-ART recommendation that the earliest samples were taken. Study-wide results and caveats: Diversity measured after ART increased yet remained under transplant donor controls. The study lacked data on ART adherence, viral resistance or therapy changes.

The run of the v3.0 immunoSEQ assay was at survey level. This table comes from immunoSEQ multiplex PCR, and its TCRdb copy is limited to in-frame clones, with some not included. The sample holds about 22,000 clones, roughly three quarters seen once. People in the study who had HIV all got their treatment in the United States. Germline CDR1 is MNHNS and CDR2 is SASEGT. V lost 3 bases and J 4 bases, leaving 12 bases between the germline ends. There are 14 residues in the CDR3. Comments on this clone: Its cognate antigen is unknown.

The specimen was unsorted PBMCs, collected less than 1.8 years before starting antiretroviral therapy. The clonotype originates from a woman aged 40 to 50 with HIV. This chain joins TRBV6-1 and TRBJ1-2; D is undetermined. CDR3 in DNA: TGTGCCAGCAGTGAGGTGGGCCCCTCCTATGGCTACACCTTC. It codes for CASSEVGPSYGYTF.